A selection of T cell receptor beta chains follows, all from one sample in a study of beta chain features in type 1 diabetes. The data were produced by immunoSEQ multiplex PCR, yet TCRdb's version contains in-frame clones alone and is incomplete. The sample has 150,000 to 170,000 clones, approximately 10% seen once. Material: central memory CD4+ T cells from blood. All receptors come from a man aged 30 to 39 with type 1 diabetes. Both conserved end residues are part of each CDR3. Fields, in order: V gene, J gene, clone size, D gene, CDR3 DNA, CDR3 protein. D genes are given only for firm matches. Size values are once, few and many counts, or a class for expanded clones, and some rows have none.

V gene: TRBV16
J gene: TRBJ2-1
clone size: few
D gene: TRBD2
CDR3 DNA: TGTGCCAGCAGCCAAGTAGCGGGAGCCAATGAGCAGTTCTTC
CDR3 protein: CASSQVAGANEQFF

V gene: TRBV4-2
J gene: TRBJ2-3
clone size: many
D gene: .
CDR3 DNA: TGTGCCAGCAGCCAAGCCGGGAGTGGCACAGATACGCAGTATTTT
CDR3 protein: CASSQAGSGTDTQYF

V gene: TRBV18
J gene: TRBJ2-2
clone size: few
D gene: TRBD2
CDR3 DNA: TGTGCCAGCTCACCCGTACTAGCGGGAGGGTCCACCGGGGAGCTGTTTTTT
CDR3 protein: CASSPVLAGGSTGELFF

V gene: TRBV5-1
J gene: TRBJ2-1
clone size: .
D gene: TRBD1
CDR3 DNA: TGCGCCAGCACCAAAGCGGGACAGGGGTTTCATGAGCAGTTCTTC
CDR3 protein: CASTKAGQGFHEQFF

V gene: TRBV7-2
J gene: TRBJ1-1
clone size: .
D gene: .
CDR3 DNA: TGTGCCAGCAGCCGACTGGGGGCGAACACTGAAGCTTTCTTT
CDR3 protein: CASSRLGANTEAFF

V gene: TRBV28
J gene: TRBJ2-1
clone size: few
D gene: TRBD1
CDR3 DNA: TGTGCCAGCAGCTGGACAGGGGAGGACAATGAGCAGTTCTTC
CDR3 protein: CASSWTGEDNEQFF

V gene: TRBV4-2
J gene: TRBJ2-3
clone size: .
D gene: TRBD2
CDR3 DNA: TGTGCCAGCAGCCAAGCTAGCGGGAGGGTGTCAGATACGCAGTATTTT
CDR3 protein: CASSQASGRVSDTQYF

V gene: TRBV30
J gene: TRBJ1-5
clone size: .
D gene: TRBD1
CDR3 DNA: TGTGCCTACTCGACAGGGAATGGGTATCAGCCCCAGCATTTT
CDR3 protein: CAYSTGNGYQPQHF

V gene: TRBV18
J gene: TRBJ2-4
clone size: .
D gene: .
CDR3 DNA: TGTGCCAGCTCACCTCCGGCGGCTGTCGCCAAAAACATTCAGTACTTC
CDR3 protein: CASSPPAAVAKNIQYF

V gene: TRBV4-1
J gene: TRBJ2-3
clone size: .
D gene: .
CDR3 DNA: TGCGCCAGCAGCCAAGACCAAACAGGCGATACGCAGTATTTT
CDR3 protein: CASSQDQTGDTQYF

V gene: TRBV18
J gene: TRBJ2-1
clone size: few
D gene: TRBD2
CDR3 DNA: TGTGCCAGCTCACCGTGGGGGGGTAATGAGCAGTTCTTC
CDR3 protein: CASSPWGGNEQFF

V gene: TRBV30
J gene: TRBJ2-3
clone size: .
D gene: TRBD2
CDR3 DNA: TGTGCCGGCACTAGCGGGAACCCGACAGATACGCAGTATTTT
CDR3 protein: CAGTSGNPTDTQYF